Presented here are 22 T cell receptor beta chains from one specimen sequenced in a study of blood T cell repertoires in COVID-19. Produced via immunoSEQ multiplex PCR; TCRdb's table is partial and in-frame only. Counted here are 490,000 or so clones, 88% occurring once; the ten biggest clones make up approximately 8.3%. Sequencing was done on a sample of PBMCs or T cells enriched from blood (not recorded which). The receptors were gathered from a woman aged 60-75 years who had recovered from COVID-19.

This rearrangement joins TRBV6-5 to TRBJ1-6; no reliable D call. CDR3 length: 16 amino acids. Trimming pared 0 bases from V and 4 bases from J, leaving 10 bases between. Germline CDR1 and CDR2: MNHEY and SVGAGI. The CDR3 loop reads CASSYSSQFYNSPLHF. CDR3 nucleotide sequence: TGTGCCAGCAGTTACTCGTCGCAGTTTTATAATTCACCCCTCCACTTT.

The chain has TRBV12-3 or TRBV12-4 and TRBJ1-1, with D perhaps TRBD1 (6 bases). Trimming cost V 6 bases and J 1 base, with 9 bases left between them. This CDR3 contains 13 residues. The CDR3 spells CASRTTGNTEAFF. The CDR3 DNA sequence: TGTGCCAGCAGGACGACAGGGAACACTGAAGCTTTCTTT.

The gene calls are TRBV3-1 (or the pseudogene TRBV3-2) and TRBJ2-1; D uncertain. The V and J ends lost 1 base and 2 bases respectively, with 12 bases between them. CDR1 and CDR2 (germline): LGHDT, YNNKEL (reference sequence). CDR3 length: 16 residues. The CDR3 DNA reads TGTGCCAGCAGCCAAGGAGGCTACCGTCCCTACAATGAGCAGTTCTTC. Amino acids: CASSQGGYRPYNEQFF.

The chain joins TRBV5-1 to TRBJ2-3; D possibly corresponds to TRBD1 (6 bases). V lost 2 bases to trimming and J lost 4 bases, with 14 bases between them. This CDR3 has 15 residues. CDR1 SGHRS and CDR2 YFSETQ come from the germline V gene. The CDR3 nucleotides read TGCGCCAGCAGCTTTTCGACAGGTTGGGCAGATACGCAGTATTTT. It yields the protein CASSFSTGWADTQYF. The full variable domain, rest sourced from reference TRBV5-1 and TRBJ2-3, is KAGVTQTPRYLIKTRGQQVTLSCSPISGHRSVSWYQQTPGQGLQFLFEYFSETQRNKGNFPGRFSGRQFSNSRSEMNVSTLELGDSALYLCASSFSTGWADTQYFGPGTRLTVL.

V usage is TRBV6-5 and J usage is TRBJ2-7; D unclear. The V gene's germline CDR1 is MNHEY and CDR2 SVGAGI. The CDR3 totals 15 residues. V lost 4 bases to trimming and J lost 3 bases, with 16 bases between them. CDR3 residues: CASSSQSSGLYEQYF. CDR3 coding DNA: TGTGCCAGCAGTTCCCAGAGCTCAGGTCTCTACGAGCAGTACTTC.

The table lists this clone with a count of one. This chain's CDR3 is CASRSQETQYF. The CDR3 coding sequence is TGCGCCAGCAGATCTCAAGAGACCCAGTACTTC. The genes are TRBV10-2 and TRBJ2-5; D call uncertain. V lost 6 bases and J 2 bases, leaving 4 bases between the germline ends. There are 11 residues in the CDR3. Germline CDR1 is WSHSY and CDR2 is SAAADI.

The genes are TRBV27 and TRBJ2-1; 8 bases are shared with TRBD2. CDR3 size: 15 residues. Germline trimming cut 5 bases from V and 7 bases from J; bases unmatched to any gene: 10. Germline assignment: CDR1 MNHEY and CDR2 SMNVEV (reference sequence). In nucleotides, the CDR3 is TGTGCCAGCAGTATCCGCGGGGGGCCTTGGAATGAGCAGTTCTTC. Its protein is CASSIRGGPWNEQFF.

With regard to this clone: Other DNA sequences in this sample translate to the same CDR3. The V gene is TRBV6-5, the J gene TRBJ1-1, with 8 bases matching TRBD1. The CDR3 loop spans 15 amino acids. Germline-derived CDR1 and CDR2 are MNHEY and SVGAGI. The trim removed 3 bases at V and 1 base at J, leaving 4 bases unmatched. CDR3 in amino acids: CASSYSGTGNTEAFF. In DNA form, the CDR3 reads TGTGCCAGCAGTTATTCCGGGACAGGGAACACTGAAGCTTTCTTT.

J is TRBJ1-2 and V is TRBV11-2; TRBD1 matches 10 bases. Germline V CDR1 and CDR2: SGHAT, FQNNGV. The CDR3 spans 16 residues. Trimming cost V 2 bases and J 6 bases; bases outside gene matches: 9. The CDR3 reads CASSLQGDRGLNGYTF. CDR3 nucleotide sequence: TGTGCCAGCAGCTTACAGGGGGACAGGGGATTGAATGGCTACACCTTC.

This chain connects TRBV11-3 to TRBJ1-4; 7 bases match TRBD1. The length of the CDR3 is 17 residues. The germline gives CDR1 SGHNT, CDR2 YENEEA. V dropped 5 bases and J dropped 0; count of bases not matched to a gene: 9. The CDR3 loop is CASSHRDSRATNEKLFF. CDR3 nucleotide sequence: TGTGCCAGCAGCCACCGGGACAGTCGAGCAACTAATGAAAAACTGTTTTTT.

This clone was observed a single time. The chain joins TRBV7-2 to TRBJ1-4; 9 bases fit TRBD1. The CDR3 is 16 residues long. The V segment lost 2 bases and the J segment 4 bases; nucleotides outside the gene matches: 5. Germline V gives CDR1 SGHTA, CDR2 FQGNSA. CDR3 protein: CASSLPTGGRNEKLFF. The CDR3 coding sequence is TGTGCCAGCAGCTTACCAACAGGGGGCCGTAATGAAAAACTGTTTTTT.

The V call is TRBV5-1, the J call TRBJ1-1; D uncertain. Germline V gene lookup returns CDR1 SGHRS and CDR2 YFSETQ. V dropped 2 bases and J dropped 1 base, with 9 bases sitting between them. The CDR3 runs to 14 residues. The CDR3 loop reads CASSFESRNTEAFF. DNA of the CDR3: TGCGCCAGCAGCTTCGAGAGTAGGAACACTGAAGCTTTCTTT.

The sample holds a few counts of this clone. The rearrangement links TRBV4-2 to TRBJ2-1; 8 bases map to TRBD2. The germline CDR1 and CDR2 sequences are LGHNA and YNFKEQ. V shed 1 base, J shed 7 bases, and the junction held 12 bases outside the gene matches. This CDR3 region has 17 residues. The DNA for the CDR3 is TGTGCCAGCAGCCAAGGGGTAGCGGGGAGCCCCGATAATGAGCAGTTCTTC. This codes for CASSQGVAGSPDNEQFF.

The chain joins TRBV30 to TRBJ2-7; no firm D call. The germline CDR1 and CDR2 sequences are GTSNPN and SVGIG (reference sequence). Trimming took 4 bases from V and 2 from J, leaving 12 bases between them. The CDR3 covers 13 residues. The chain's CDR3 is CAWNIQLTYEQYF. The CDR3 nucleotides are TGTGCCTGGAATATACAGTTAACCTACGAGCAGTACTTC.

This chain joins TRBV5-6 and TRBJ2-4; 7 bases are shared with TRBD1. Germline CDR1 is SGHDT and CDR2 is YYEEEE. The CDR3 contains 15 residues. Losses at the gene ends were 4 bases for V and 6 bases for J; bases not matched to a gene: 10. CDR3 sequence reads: CASSSNRGLRNIQYF. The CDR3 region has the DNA TGTGCCAGCAGCAGTAACAGGGGATTAAGAAACATTCAGTACTTC.

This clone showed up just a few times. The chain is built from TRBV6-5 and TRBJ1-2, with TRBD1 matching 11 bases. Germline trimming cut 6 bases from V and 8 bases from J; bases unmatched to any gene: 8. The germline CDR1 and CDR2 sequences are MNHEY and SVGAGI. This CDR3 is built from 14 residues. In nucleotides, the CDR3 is TGTGCCAGCAGACCGACCGGGACAGGGGGAGGCTACACCTTC. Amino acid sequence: CASRPTGTGGGYTF.

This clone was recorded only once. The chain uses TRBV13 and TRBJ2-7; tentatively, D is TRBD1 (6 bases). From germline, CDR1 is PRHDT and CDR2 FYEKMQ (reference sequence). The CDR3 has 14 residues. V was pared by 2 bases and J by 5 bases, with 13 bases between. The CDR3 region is CASSLRAGVDEQYV. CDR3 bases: TGTGCCAGCAGCTTAAGGGCAGGGGTCGACGAGCAGTACGTC.

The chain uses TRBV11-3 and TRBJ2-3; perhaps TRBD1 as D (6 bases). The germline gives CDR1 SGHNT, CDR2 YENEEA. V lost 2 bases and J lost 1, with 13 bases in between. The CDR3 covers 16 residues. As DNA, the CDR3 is TGTGCCAGCAGCTTAACAACAGGGAAAGGCACAGATACGCAGTATTTT. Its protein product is CASSLTTGKGTDTQYF.

The CDR3 DNA is TGTGCCAGCAGTCCGGGACTAGCGGGGTTCGATACGAATGAGCAGTTCTTC. Protein sequence: CASSPGLAGFDTNEQFF. The chain couples TRBV3-1 (or the pseudogene TRBV3-2) to TRBJ2-1; the match to TRBD2 covers 13 bases. The CDR3 consists of 17 residues. CDR1 and CDR2 (germline): LGHDT, YNNKEL (reference sequence). Losses at the gene ends were 6 bases for V and 7 bases for J; bases not matched to a gene: 12.

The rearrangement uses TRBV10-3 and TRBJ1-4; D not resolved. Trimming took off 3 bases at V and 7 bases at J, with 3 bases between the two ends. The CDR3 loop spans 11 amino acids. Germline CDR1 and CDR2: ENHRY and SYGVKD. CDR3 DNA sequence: TGTGCCATCAGTGATAGTGAAAAACTGTTTTTT. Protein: CAISDSEKLFF.

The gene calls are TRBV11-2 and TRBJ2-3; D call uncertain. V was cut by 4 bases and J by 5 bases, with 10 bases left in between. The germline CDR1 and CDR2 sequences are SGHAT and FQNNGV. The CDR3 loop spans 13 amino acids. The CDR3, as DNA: TGTGCCAGCAGCTCCCGACTGGAAGATACGCAGTATTTT. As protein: CASSSRLEDTQYF.

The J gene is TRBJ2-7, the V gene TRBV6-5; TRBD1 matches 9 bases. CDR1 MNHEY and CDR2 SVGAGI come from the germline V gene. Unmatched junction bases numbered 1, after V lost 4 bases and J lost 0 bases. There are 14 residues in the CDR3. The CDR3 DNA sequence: TGTGCCAGCAGTTTGACAGGGGGCTCCTACGAGCAGTACGTC. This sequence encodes CASSLTGGSYEQYV.